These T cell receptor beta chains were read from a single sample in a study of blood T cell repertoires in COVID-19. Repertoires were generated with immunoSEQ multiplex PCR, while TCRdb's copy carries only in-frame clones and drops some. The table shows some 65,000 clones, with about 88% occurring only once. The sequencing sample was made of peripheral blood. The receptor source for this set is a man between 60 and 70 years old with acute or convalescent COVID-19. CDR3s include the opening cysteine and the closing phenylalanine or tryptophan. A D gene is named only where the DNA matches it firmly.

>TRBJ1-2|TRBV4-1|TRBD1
TGCGCCAGCAGCCAAGATCGGACAGGGGGTAACTATGGCTACACCTTC
CASSQDRTGGNYGYTF
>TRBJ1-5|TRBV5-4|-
TGTGCCAGCAGCATAGGGGTCGGGCAGCCCCAGCATTTT
CASSIGVGQPQHF
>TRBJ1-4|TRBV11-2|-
TGTGCCAGCAGCTTAGGGGCGGGGGATGGAAAACTGTTTTTT
CASSLGAGDGKLFF
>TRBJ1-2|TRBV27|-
TGTGCCAGCAGTTTGGGGGGGGCAGCCGTCTATGGCTACACCTTC
CASSLGGAAVYGYTF
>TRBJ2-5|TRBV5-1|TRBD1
TGCGCCAGCAGCAGGACCGGGACAGGGGGAGCAGAGACCCAGTACTTC
CASSRTGTGGAETQYF
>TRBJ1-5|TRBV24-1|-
TGTGCCACAGCGGAAGGGGAGGCGGGTCAGCCCCAGCATTTT
CATAEGEAGQPQHF
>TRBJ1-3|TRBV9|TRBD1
TGTGCCAGCAGCGTAGCAGACAGGGGGGGAAACACCATATATTTT
CASSVADRGGNTIYF
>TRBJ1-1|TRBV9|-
TGTGCCAGCAGCGTAGACCCGAGCAAGAACACTGAAGCTTTCTTT
CASSVDPSKNTEAFF
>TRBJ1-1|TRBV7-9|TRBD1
TGTGCCAGCAGCTCGTGGACAGGGAACACTGAAGCTTTCTTT
CASSSWTGNTEAFF
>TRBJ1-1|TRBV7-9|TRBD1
TGTGCCAGCAGCTTCGGGACAGGGACTGGGGGGAGCACTGAAGCTTTCTTT
CASSFGTGTGGSTEAFF
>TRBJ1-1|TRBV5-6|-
TGTGCCAGCAGCTTCACACAGGGCTTCGAAGCTTTCTTT
CASSFTQGFEAFF
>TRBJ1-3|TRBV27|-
TGTGCCAGCAGTTACAACTCTGGAAACACCATATATTTT
CASSYNSGNTIYF
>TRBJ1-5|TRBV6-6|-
TGTGCCAGCATCCCCGGGGGGAGCAATCAGCCCCAGCATTTT
CASIPGGSNQPQHF
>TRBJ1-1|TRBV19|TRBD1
TGTGCCAGTAGTAGTGACAGGGTGGACACTGAAGCTTTCTTT
CASSSDRVDTEAFF
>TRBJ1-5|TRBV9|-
TGTGCCAGCAGCGAGGGACCGGGACTCAATAGCAATCAGCCCCAGCATTTT
CASSEGPGLNSNQPQHF